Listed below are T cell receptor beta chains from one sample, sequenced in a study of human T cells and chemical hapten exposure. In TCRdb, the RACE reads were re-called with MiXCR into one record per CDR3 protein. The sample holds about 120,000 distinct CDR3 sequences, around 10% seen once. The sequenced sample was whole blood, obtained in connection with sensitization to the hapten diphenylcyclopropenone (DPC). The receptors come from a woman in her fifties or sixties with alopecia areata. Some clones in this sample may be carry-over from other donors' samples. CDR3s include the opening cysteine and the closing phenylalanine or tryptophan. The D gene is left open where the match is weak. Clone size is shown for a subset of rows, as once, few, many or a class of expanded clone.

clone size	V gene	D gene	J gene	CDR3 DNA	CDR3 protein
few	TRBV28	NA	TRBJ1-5	TGTGCCAGCAGCGTGATGGGGAATCAGCCCCAGCATTTT	CASSVMGNQPQHF
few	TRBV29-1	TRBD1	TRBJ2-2	TGCAGCGGCCGGGACAGGGATAACACCGGGGAGCTGTTTTTT	CSGRDRDNTGELFF
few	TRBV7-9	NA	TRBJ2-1	TGTGCCAGCAGCTTACTAGACAATGAGCAGTTCTTC	CASSLLDNEQFF
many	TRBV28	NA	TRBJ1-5	TGTGCCAGCAGTTTGGGAGGAGACGGGAGGCCCCAGCATTTT	CASSLGGDGRPQHF
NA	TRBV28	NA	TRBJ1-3	TGTGCCAGCAGTACCAGACGGGTTGGAAACACCATATATTTT	CASSTRRVGNTIYF
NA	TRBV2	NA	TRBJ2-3	TGTGCCAGCAGTCCTGTTAGAAGCAGAGTGCAGGCTACGCAGTATTTT	CASSPVRSRVQATQYF
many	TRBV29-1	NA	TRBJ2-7	TGCAGCGTTGGGGGACCTACAGGGCAACCCTACGAGCAGTACTTC	CSVGGPTGQPYEQYF
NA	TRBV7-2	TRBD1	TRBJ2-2	TGTGCCAGCAGCTCCGGACAGGGGGTCCACGGGGAGCTGTTTTTT	CASSSGQGVHGELFF
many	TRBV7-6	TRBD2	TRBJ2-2	TGTGCCAGCAGCTTAGGCCTAGCGGGAAGTTCGGGCACCGGGGAGCTGTTTTTT	CASSLGLAGSSGTGELFF
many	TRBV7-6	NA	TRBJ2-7	TGTGCCAGCAGCTCGAGCCTCTCTGGGCGCCTAGACCCGTTCTGGTACGAGCAGTACTTC	CASSSSLSGRLDPFWYEQYF
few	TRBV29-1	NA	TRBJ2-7	TGCAGCGTTGACTCAGGGGTAAAGGGGATCGAGGAGCAGTACTTC	CSVDSGVKGIEEQYF
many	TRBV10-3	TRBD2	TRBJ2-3	TGTGCCATCAGTGAGCGGGAGGCCACAGATACGCAGTATTTT	CAISEREATDTQYF
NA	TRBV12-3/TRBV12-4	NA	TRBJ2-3	TGTGCCAGCAGTTCGGACGGGCTACACACAGATACGCAGTATTTT	CASSSDGLHTDTQYF
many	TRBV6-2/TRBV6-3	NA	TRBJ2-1	TGTGCCAGCAGTTTCGGTCAGTTCAGCTCCTACAATGAGCAGTTCTTC	CASSFGQFSSYNEQFF
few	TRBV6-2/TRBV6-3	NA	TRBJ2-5	TGTGCCAGCATCCCCGGGACATCGGAGAAGGAGACCCAGTACTTC	CASIPGTSEKETQYF
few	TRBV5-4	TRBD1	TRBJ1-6	TGTGCCAGCAGCTTTGGACAGGGAAATTCACCCCTCCACTTT	CASSFGQGNSPLHF
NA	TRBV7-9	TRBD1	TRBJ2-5	TGTGCCAGCAGCTCGCCCCGGGACAGCCAAGAGACCCAGTACTTC	CASSSPRDSQETQYF
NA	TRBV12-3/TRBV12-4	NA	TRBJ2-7	TGTGCCAGCACCGTGACTCAGAGCTCCTACGAGCAGTACTTC	CASTVTQSSYEQYF
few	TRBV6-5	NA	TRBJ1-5	TGTGCCAGCAGTGTTGGCGGGGATCAGCCCCAGCATTTT	CASSVGGDQPQHF
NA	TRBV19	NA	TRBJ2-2	TGTGCCAGTACTACCAGTCAGGTGGCCGGGGAGCTGTTTTTT	CASTTSQVAGELFF
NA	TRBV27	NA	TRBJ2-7	TGTGCCAGCAGCACGAAAGGGGGAACGTACGAGCAGTACTTC	CASSTKGGTYEQYF
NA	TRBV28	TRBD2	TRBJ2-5	TGTGCCAGCACCCTGACTAGCGGGGTCCAAGAGACCCAGCACTTC	CASTLTSGVQETQHF
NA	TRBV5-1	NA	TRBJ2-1	TGCGCCAGCAGTAATGACGGGAATGAGCAGTTCTTC	CASSNDGNEQFF
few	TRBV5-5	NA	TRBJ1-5	TGTGCCAGCAGTAGACTCGCAGACCGCAACAATCAGCCCCAGCATTTT	CASSRLADRNNQPQHF
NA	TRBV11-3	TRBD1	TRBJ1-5	TGTGCCAGCAGCCGAACAGGGGCTCCTAATCAGCCCCAGCATTTT	CASSRTGAPNQPQHF
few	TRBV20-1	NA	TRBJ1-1	TGCAGTGTTCTCATCATACAGGGAAACACTGAAGCTTTCTTT	CSVLIIQGNTEAFF
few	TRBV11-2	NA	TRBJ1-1	TGTGCCAGCAGCTATGGACAGATGAACACTGAAGCTTTCTTT	CASSYGQMNTEAFF
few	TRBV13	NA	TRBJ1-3	TGTGCCAGCAGCACCGCAGGGTATTCCTGGCTGAGCACTGGAAACACCATATATTTT	CASSTAGYSWLSTGNTIYF
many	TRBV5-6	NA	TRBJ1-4	TGTGCCAGCAGCCGATCAGCTGTCATCAGGGTGGAAAATGAAAAACTGTTTTTT	CASSRSAVIRVENEKLFF
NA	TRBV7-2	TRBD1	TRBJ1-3	TGTGCCAGCAGCCCTCAGACAGGGAACGGAAACACCATATATTTT	CASSPQTGNGNTIYF
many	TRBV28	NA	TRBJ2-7	TGTGCCAGCAGCCCGGCAAGACAGATCTCCTACGAGCAGTACTTC	CASSPARQISYEQYF
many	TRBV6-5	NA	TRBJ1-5	TGTGCCAGCAGATTACAGGGCAATCAGCCCCAGCATTTT	CASRLQGNQPQHF
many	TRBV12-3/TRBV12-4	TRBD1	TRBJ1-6	TGTGCCAGCAGTTTCGGGACAGGTCCGCTCCTCCACTTT	CASSFGTGPLLHF
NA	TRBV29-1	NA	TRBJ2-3	TGCAGCGTTGTATCTCCCGCAGATACGCAGTATTTT	CSVVSPADTQYF
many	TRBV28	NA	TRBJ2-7	TGTGCCAGCGTAGGGGGTCCACGGTACGAGCAGTACTTC	CASVGGPRYEQYF
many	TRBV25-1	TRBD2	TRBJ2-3	TGTGCCAGCAGTAGGACTAGCGGGGCGGCCACAGATACGCAGTATTTT	CASSRTSGAATDTQYF